This T cell receptor beta chain is from a study of T cells after yellow fever vaccination (dated by TCRdb to about 2019). Looking at the study overall: The SMART-Seq v4 Ultra Low Input RNA kit was used to prepare libraries from fractions with low cell numbers. To follow T-cell clones before and after primary and booster YFV17D yellow fever vaccination, bulk TCR alpha and beta repertoires were sequenced over time. Two healthy male donors, one aged 18 to 29 and one aged 30 to 40 years, made up the cohort. Bulk PBMC replicates and cell subsets were isolated from blood drawn at multiple timepoints before and after both primary and secondary immunization.

As regards this clonotype: Its antigen remains unidentified. The record has no base qualities; no much larger clone is one base away.

In light of the paper, this sample's treatment or condition label describes: live attenuated yellow fever vaccine strain. At each blood-draw timepoint, two biological replicates of bulk PBMCs were obtained. PBMCs were isolated from peripheral blood using a standard Ficoll-Paque protocol. TriZol was used to extract RNA from bulk PBMCs, CD4 and CD8 fractions, and dextramer-positive and dextramer-negative fractions. TCR cDNA was synthesized by 5'RACE template switching, through which a universal primer site and unique molecular identifiers were introduced. Priming of cDNA synthesis was performed from both the TCR alpha and TCR beta constant segments. Two PCR steps were used to amplify libraries, with sample barcodes and sequencing adapters being added in the second step. Libraries were sequenced on Illumina HiSeq 2500 (2x100 bp) or NovaSeq (2x150 bp). The study's processing was this. Reads were demultiplexed and collapsed into UMI consensus sequences with MIGEC, and V(D)J alignment was performed with MiXCR. Using edgeR on replicate PBMC samples, clonotypes were called vaccine-responding if FDR was below 0.01 and the log2 fold change was above 5 up to day 15. Each bulk clonotype received a CD4 or CD8 identity based on whether the sequenced CD4 or CD8 repertoire contained that clonotype at higher abundance. TCRdb handled the public reads itself, with Q25 trimming in fastp and clone calling in MiXCR, and kept productive beta chains. Rows with a matching CDR3 protein are joined into one entry that keeps the most common DNA and genes. TCRdb, not the original authors, processed these V and J calls. The sample records 550,000 or so distinct CDR3 sequences, over 15% of which are singletons. The top ten constitute over 11% of the sample.

Paper-wide results and their limitations: Because the study included only a couple of donors, the extent to which the findings can be generalized is limited. A small share of clonotypes occurred in both CD4 and CD8 compartments, likely arising from convergent recombination. After the booster, most clones that had expanded after primary vaccination were detected again (over 95% of CD4 and around nine tenths of CD8), suggesting broad maintenance of memory. FACS-sorted repertoires could contain abundant contaminating clonotypes from the bulk population, so computational filtering was required. Compared with the primary T-cell response, the secondary T-cell response was faster but weaker, reaching its peak on day 5 rather than on day 15.

For this chain, trimming is 7 bases at the V end and 7 bases at the J end, and the number of junction bases without a gene match is 15. Inclusive of the bounding cysteine and phenylalanine, the CDR3 is 16 residues long. The DNA shown is the 48-base CDR3, in frame from base 1. As encoded in the germline V gene, CDR1 is MNHEY while CDR2 is SVGEGT. This receptor was taken from a man younger than 40 who received the YFV17D yellow fever vaccine. The chain links TRBV6-2 or TRBV6-3 with TRBJ2-2; TRBD2 fits 7 bases in the junction. Source: PBMCs, taken 15 days after the yellow fever booster vaccination. For the CDR3, the sequence is CASTGWVGRRHGELFF. The sequenced DNA: TGTGCCAGCACCGGATGGGTCGGGAGGAGGCACGGGGAGCTGTTTTTT.